The sequence of this TCR beta chain was determined in a study of shared clonotypes between healthy human individuals. Study as a whole: Three men and a couple of women, aged 18 to 49, were donors.

The CDR3 runs to 15 residues. V was shortened by 3 bases and J by 4 bases, with 13 bases between the two germline ends. Germline V lookup: CDR1 SEHNR, CDR2 FQNEAQ (reference sequence). Study-wide findings and caveats: It was anticipated that sequencing depth would influence how many clonotypes donors shared. Relative to memory subsets, naive subsets generally showed larger estimated richness.

TCRdb's table, derived via immunoSEQ multiplex PCR, lists solely in-frame clones and lacks some. The table has 2 million to 2.5 million clones, roughly 93% seen once. Remarks on this clone: No antigen is known for it.

The clonotype comes from a young man in good health. Some clones in this sample may be carry-over from other donors' samples. The sequenced material came from naive CD4+ T cells from PBMCs. Subset in this sample: CD45RA+ positively selected. V and J are TRBV7-9 and TRBJ1-5; D ambiguous. CDR3 in amino acids: CASSFGPLGNQPQHF. In DNA, the CDR3 is TGTGCCAGCAGCTTTGGGCCCTTGGGGAATCAGCCCCAGCATTTT.